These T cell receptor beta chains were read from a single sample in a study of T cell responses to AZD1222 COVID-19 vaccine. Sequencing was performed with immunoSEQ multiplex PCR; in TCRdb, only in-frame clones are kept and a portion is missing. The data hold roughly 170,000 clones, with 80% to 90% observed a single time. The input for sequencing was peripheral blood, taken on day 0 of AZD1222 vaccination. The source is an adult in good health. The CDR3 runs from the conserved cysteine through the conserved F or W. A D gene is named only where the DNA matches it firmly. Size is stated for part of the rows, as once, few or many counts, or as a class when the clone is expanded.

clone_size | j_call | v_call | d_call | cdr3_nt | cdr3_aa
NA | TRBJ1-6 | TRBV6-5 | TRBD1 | TGTGCCAGCAGTTATAAGGGCCAGGGGGGTAAACCCCTCCACTTT | CASSYKGQGGKPLHF
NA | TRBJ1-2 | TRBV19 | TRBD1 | TGTGCCAGTAGGAAGACAGGGGGCGCGTCTATCGACTATGGCTACACCTTC | CASRKTGGASIDYGYTF
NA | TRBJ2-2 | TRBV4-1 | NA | TGCGCCAGCAGCCCCCATGCAGGGCAAAGCGGGGAGCTGTTTTTT | CASSPHAGQSGELFF
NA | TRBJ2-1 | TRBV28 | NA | TGTGCCAGCAGCCTCGGCCTTCATAATGAGCAGTTCTTC | CASSLGLHNEQFF
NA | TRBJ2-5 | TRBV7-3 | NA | TGTGCCAGCAGCTCACCCGGCCCGGGATCGGGCAAAGAGACCCAGTACTTC | CASSSPGPGSGKETQYF
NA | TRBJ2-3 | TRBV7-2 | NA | TGTGCCAGCAGCCGCCTCGCAGATACGCAGTATTTT | CASSRLADTQYF
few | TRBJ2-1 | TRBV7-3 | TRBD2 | TGTGCCACCGGGGGGGATCCCGTCCAGTTCTTC | CATGGDPVQFF
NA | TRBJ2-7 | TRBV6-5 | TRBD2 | TGTGCCAGCACGGGGGGGCTGGAGCAGTACTTC | CASTGGLEQYF
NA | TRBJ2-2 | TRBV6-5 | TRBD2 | TGTGCCAGCAGCGCCAGCGGGAGAAACACCGGGGAGCTGTTTTTT | CASSASGRNTGELFF
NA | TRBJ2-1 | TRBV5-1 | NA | TGCGCCAGCAGCTGGGGGGACCGCAAAGTAAACGAGCAGTTCTTC | CASSWGDRKVNEQFF
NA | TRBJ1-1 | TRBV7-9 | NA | TGTGCCAGCAGCTTACTGGTCAGAACCACTGAAGCTTTCTTT | CASSLLVRTTEAFF
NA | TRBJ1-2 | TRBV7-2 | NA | TGTGCCAGCAGCTCTACCAAGGGAGCCTATGGCTACACCTTC | CASSSTKGAYGYTF
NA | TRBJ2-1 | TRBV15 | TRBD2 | TGTGCCACCAGCAGGGACCCGGGACTAGCGGGGGGGCGATCCTACAATGAGCAGTTCTTC | CATSRDPGLAGGRSYNEQFF
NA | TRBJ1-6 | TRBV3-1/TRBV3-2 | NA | TGTGCCAGCAGCCAAGATCCAGTAGGGATGGGTTCACCCCTCCACTTT | CASSQDPVGMGSPLHF
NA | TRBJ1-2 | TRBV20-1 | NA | TGCAGTGCCCGGGACGGGGCGAGCTACACCTTC | CSARDGASYTF
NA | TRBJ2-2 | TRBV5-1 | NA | TGCGCCAGCAGCTTGGTGGGCAGCGGCTATCCCGGGGAGCTGTTTTTT | CASSLVGSGYPGELFF
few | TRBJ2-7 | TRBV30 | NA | TGTGCCTGGGGTGTCTCCCCACAGTACTTC | CAWGVSPQYF
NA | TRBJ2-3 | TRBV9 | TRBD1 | TGTGCCAGCAGCGTAATCGGGACAGGGAGGGATACGCAGTATTTT | CASSVIGTGRDTQYF
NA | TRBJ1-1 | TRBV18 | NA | TGTGCCACCCTCCCCTCGGGGGATTTAACTGAAGCTTTCTTT | CATLPSGDLTEAFF
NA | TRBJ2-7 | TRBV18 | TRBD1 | TGTGCCAGCTCACCACAATTTGACGGACAGGGGGCGGCGGGTGAAGAGCAGTACTTC | CASSPQFDGQGAAGEEQYF
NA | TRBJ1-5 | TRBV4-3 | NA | TGCGCCAGCAGCCAAGATTCGTCAGTTAGCAATCAGCCCCAGCATTTT | CASSQDSSVSNQPQHF
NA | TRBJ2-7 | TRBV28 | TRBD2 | TGTGCCAGCAGTTTATACGGCGGGAGGGGCCACGAGCAGTACTTC | CASSLYGGRGHEQYF
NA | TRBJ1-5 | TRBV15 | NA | TGTGCCACCAGCAGAGTGGATAGCAATCAGCCCCAGCATTTT | CATSRVDSNQPQHF
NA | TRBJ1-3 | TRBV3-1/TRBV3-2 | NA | TGTGCCAGCAGCCAAGGGCTTTCTGGAAACACCATATATTTT | CASSQGLSGNTIYF
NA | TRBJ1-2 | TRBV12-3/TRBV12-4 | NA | TGTGCCAGCAGTGCCACAGGGTTCGGCTACACCTTC | CASSATGFGYTF
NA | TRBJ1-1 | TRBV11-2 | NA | TGTGCCAGCAGCATAAAAGGGGGTCCGAACACTGAAGCTTTCTTT | CASSIKGGPNTEAFF
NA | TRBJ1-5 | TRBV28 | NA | TGTGCCAGCAGTTTATCTGGGGTCTATAGCAATCAGCCCCAGCATTTT | CASSLSGVYSNQPQHF
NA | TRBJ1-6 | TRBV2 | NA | TGTGCCAGCATATCGGGGGGGTTGTCACCCCTCCACTTT | CASISGGLSPLHF
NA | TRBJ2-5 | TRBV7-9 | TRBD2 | TGTGCCAGCACCTTACCGGGACTAGCGAGCCAAGAGACCCAGTACTTC | CASTLPGLASQETQYF
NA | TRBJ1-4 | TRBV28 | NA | TGTGCCAGCAGACCCGGGACAACCCGCGAAAAACTGTTTTTT | CASRPGTTREKLFF
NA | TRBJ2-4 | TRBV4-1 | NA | TGCGCCAGCAGCCAGACCCCTCGGACAGAAAACATTCAGTACTTC | CASSQTPRTENIQYF
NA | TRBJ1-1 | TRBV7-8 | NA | TGTGCCAGCAGCGTCCTCGGGACGGTGAACACTGAAGCTTTCTTT | CASSVLGTVNTEAFF
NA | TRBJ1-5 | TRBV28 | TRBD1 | TGTGCCAGCAGTCCCGGGGACAGGGTGAATCAGCCCCAGCATTTT | CASSPGDRVNQPQHF
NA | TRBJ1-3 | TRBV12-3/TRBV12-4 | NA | TGTGCCAGCAGTTTCATATCTGGAAACACCATATATTTT | CASSFISGNTIYF
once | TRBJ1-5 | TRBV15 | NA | TGTGCCACCAGCCCCTTGGCAGGGAGCAATCAGCCCCAGCATTTT | CATSPLAGSNQPQHF
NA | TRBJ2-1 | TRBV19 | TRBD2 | TGTGCCAGTAGTATAGGGGGCAGGGTCGGTAGCGGGAGGTTAAATGAGCAGTTCTTC | CASSIGGRVGSGRLNEQFF
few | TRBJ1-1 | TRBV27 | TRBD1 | TGTGCCAGCAGCGGACAGGGAGGAACTGAAGCTTTCTTT | CASSGQGGTEAFF
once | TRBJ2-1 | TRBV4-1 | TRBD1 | TGCGCCAGCAGCCAAGATCTTTCAATGAGGGACAGGGGAGGCAATGAGCAGTTCTTC | CASSQDLSMRDRGGNEQFF
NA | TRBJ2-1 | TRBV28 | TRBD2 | TGTGCCAGCAGTTTTGGCGGGGGGCATTACAATGAGCAGTTCTTC | CASSFGGGHYNEQFF
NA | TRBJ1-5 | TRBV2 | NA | TGTGCCAGCCAGGGTGACAATCAGCCCCAGCATTTT | CASQGDNQPQHF
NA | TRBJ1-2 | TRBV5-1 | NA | TGCGCCAGCAGCCAAGACGGTATGGAGGCGGGCTACACCTTC | CASSQDGMEAGYTF
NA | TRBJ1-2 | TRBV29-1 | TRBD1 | TGCAGCGTTGAAGATCAGGGACAGCGTTCCTATGGCTACACCTTC | CSVEDQGQRSYGYTF
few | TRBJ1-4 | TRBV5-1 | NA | TGCGCCAGCAGCTTGGAATATCCGGGATTACTGTTTTTT | CASSLEYPGLLFF
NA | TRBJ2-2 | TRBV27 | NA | TGTGCCAGCAGTTTACTCACCGGGGAGCTGTTTTTT | CASSLLTGELFF
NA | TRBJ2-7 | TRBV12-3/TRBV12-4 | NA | TGTGCCAGCAGTTTGGGCGGCCCGTACGAGCAGTACTTC | CASSLGGPYEQYF
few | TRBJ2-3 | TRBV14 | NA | TGTGCCAGCAGCCCGGGACTTTCAGATACGCAGTATTTT | CASSPGLSDTQYF
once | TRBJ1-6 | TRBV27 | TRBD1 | TGTGCCAGCAGTGCACAGGGGGGGGCCAGTTCACCCCTCCACTTT | CASSAQGGASSPLHF
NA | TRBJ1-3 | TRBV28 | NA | TGTGCCAGCAGCCCCGGACAGATCAGAAACACCATATATTTT | CASSPGQIRNTIYF